The 10 T cell receptor beta chains in this list originate from one sample, sequenced in a study of T cells after posttransplantation cyclophosphamide. Control samples came 1 year after myeloablative marrow transplants with methotrexate plus calcineurin inhibitor. Repertoires were generated with immunoSEQ multiplex PCR, while TCRdb's copy carries only in-frame clones and drops some. The table includes about 16,000 clones, about nine tenths detected once. Source: PBMCs, taken after an allogeneic stem cell transplant with a calcineurin inhibitor and methotrexate. The receptors originated from a male patient aged 50 to 59 who received an allogeneic stem cell transplant from an unrelated donor, was CMV-positive, and had chronic GVHD only. Part of the T cells may come from the graft donor.

The rearrangement uses TRBV6-6 and TRBJ1-1; D is possibly TRBD1 (5 bases). The V end lost 0 bases, the J end lost 1 base, and 12 bases lay between the germline ends. Looked up from germline, CDR1 is MNHNY and CDR2 is SVGAGI (reference sequence). There are 16 residues in the CDR3. CDR3 nucleotide sequence: TGTGCCAGCAGTTACTCGAGGGGACTCCCGAACACTGAAGCTTTCTTT. This translates into CASSYSRGLPNTEAFF.

The chain employs TRBV6-1 and TRBJ1-5, with 7 positions matching TRBD1. From germline, CDR1 is MNHNS and CDR2 SASEGT. The CDR3 sequence is 18 residues long. Trimming removed 4 bases from V and 6 bases from J; junction bases left unmatched: 18. CDR3 residues: CASSVFPPTGVNGQPQHF. DNA of the CDR3: TGTGCCAGCAGTGTCTTTCCCCCCACAGGGGTTAACGGTCAGCCCCAGCATTTT.

The CDR3 is CASSVSHRNSGANVLTF. CDR3 sequence (DNA): TGTGCCAGCAGTGTATCCCACAGAAACTCTGGGGCCAACGTCCTGACTTTC. This chain joins TRBV2 and TRBJ2-6; no definite D call. Deletions cut 4 bases from V and 0 bases from J, with 13 bases between. The CDR3 has 17 amino acids. Germline-derived CDR1 and CDR2 are SNHLY and FYNNEI.

This chain connects TRBV7-2 to TRBJ1-3, with D tentatively TRBD1 (5 bases). The CDR3 sequence is 16 residues long. V was pared by 1 base and J by 0 bases, with 10 bases between. CDR1 SGHTA and CDR2 FQGNSA come from the germline V gene. CDR3 coding DNA: TGTGCCAGCAGCTTAGACAGACAGATCTCTGGAAACACCATATATTTT. This gives the protein CASSLDRQISGNTIYF.

The rearrangement uses TRBV11-3 and TRBJ2-7; TRBD2 might be the D (6 bases). Germline assignment: CDR1 SGHNT and CDR2 YENEEA. Trimming left V 1 base short and J 7 bases short, with 14 bases between. The CDR3 is made up of 14 amino acids. The CDR3 protein is CASSLGDGLREQYF. As DNA, the CDR3 is TGTGCCAGCAGCTTAGGGGACGGACTACGGGAGCAGTACTTC.

The chain couples TRBV28 to TRBJ1-3; D not resolved. Germline CDR1 is MDHEN and CDR2 is SYDVKM. The V and J ends lost 6 bases and 0 bases respectively, with 9 bases between them. There are 14 residues in the CDR3. The CDR3 DNA reads as TGTGCCAGCAGGGAGGCTCTCTCTGGAAACACCATATATTTT. This encodes CASREALSGNTIYF.

The V and J genes are TRBV7-6 and TRBJ1-1; D gene ambiguous. Per the germline V gene, CDR1 is SGHVS and CDR2 is FNYEAQ. Trimming stripped 0 bases from V and 7 bases from J, with 9 bases between. The CDR3 spans 13 residues. The CDR3 coding sequence is TGTGCCAGCAGCTTAGCAGACATGTATGAAGCTTTCTTT. This gives the protein CASSLADMYEAFF.

The chain links TRBV7-3 to TRBJ2-3; tentatively, D is TRBD2 (5 bases). CDR1 and CDR2 (germline): SGHTA, FQGTGA. CDR3 size: 14 residues. Trimming cost V 5 bases and J 3 bases, with 12 bases left between them. The chain's CDR3 is CASSTRGKTDTQYF. The CDR3 bases are TGTGCCAGCAGCACCCGGGGAAAGACAGATACGCAGTATTTT.

This sequence joins TRBV6-1 and TRBJ2-3; maybe TRBD1 (5 bases). Germline lookup yields CDR1 MNHNS and CDR2 SASEGT. This CDR3 spans 15 amino acids. The V end lost 10 bases, the J end lost 2 bases, and 19 bases lay between the germline ends. This chain's CDR3 is CATTQDKISTDTQYF. Written as DNA, the CDR3 is TGTGCCACCACACAGGACAAGATTTCCACAGATACGCAGTATTTT.

The chain joins TRBV11-3 to TRBJ1-4; 8 bases fit TRBD1. After removal of 5 bases from V and 11 bases from J, the junction contained 10 bases not matched to a gene. The CDR3 loop spans 14 amino acids. Germline lookup yields CDR1 SGHNT and CDR2 YENEEA. The CDR3 coding sequence is TGTGCCAGCAGCCCCGGGACAGGAGGCGAGAAACTGTTTTTT. Amino acid sequence: CASSPGTGGEKLFF.